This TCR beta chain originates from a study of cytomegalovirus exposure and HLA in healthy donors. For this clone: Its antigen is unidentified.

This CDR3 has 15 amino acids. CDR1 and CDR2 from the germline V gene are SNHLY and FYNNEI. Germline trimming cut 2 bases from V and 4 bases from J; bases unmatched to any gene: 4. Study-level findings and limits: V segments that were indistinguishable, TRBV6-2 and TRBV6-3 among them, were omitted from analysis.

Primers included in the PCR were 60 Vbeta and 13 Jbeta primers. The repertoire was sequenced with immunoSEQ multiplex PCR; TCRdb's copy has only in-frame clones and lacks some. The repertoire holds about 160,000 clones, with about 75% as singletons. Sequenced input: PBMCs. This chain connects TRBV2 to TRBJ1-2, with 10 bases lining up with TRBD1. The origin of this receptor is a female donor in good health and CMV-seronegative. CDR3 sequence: CASSEWGTGVYGYTF. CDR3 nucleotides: TGTGCCAGCAGTGAATGGGGGACAGGGGTCTATGGCTACACCTTC.